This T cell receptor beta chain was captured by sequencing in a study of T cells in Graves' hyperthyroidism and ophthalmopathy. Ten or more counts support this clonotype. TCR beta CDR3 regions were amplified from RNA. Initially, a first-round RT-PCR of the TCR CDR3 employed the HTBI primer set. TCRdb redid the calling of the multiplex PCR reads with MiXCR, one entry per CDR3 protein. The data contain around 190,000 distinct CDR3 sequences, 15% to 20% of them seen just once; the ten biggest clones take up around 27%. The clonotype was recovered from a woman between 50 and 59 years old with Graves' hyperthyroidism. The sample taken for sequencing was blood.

This CDR3 reads CSARDLAPGTGGPQETQYF. The CDR3 nucleotides are TGCAGTGCTAGAGATTTGGCACCCGGGACAGGGGGACCCCAAGAGACCCAGTACTTC. The chain is built from TRBV20-1 and TRBJ2-5; TRBD1 aligns across 11 bases. With 0 bases clipped from V and 1 base from J, the junction kept 13 bases outside the gene matches. The CDR3 extends over 19 amino acids. Looked up from germline, CDR1 is DFQATT and CDR2 is SNEGSKA (reference sequence).